A selection of T cell receptor beta chains follows, all from one sample in a study of cytomegalovirus exposure and HLA in healthy donors. The repertoire was sequenced with immunoSEQ multiplex PCR; TCRdb's copy has only in-frame clones and lacks some. The table records around 190,000 clones, about three quarters of them present only once. Sequenced material: PBMCs. These receptor sequences come from a man between 40 and 49 years old in good health and CMV-seronegative. Each CDR3 is given with its conserved first and last residue. Fields, in order: J gene, clone size, V gene, D gene, CDR3 protein, CDR3 DNA. D genes are given only for firm matches. Part of the rows lack a size; the others show once, few, many or a class for expanded clones.

J gene: TRBJ1-5; clone size: once; V gene: TRBV2; D gene: .; CDR3 protein: CASMGLREAQHF; CDR3 DNA: TGTGCCAGCATGGGACTACGAGAGGCCCAGCATTTT
J gene: TRBJ2-2; clone size: .; V gene: TRBV11-3; D gene: .; CDR3 protein: CASSSDFTGELFF; CDR3 DNA: TGTGCCAGCAGCTCCGACTTTACCGGGGAGCTGTTTTTT
J gene: TRBJ2-2; clone size: .; V gene: TRBV7-2; D gene: .; CDR3 protein: CASSGGTDRTGELFF; CDR3 DNA: TGTGCCAGCAGCGGCGGGACAGACAGAACCGGGGAGCTGTTTTTT
J gene: TRBJ2-1; clone size: .; V gene: TRBV7-2; D gene: TRBD1; CDR3 protein: CASSRDRGPPSYNEQFF; CDR3 DNA: TGTGCCAGCAGCCGGGACAGGGGGCCCCCCTCCTACAATGAGCAGTTCTTC
J gene: TRBJ2-1; clone size: .; V gene: TRBV27; D gene: TRBD2; CDR3 protein: CASSSVVQGTRIF; CDR3 DNA: TGTGCCAGCAGTTCAGTGGTTCAGGGGACTAGAATCTTC
J gene: TRBJ2-7; clone size: .; V gene: TRBV29-1; D gene: .; CDR3 protein: CSVEDHGIEQYF; CDR3 DNA: TGCAGCGTTGAAGATCACGGGATAGAGCAGTACTTC
J gene: TRBJ2-7; clone size: once; V gene: TRBV29-1; D gene: .; CDR3 protein: CSVGVFQDYEQYF; CDR3 DNA: TGCAGCGTTGGTGTTTTTCAGGACTACGAGCAGTACTTC
J gene: TRBJ2-3; clone size: few; V gene: TRBV10-3; D gene: TRBD2; CDR3 protein: CAISSSGSRADTQYF; CDR3 DNA: TGTGCCATCAGCTCTAGCGGGAGCAGGGCAGATACGCAGTATTTT
J gene: TRBJ2-1; clone size: .; V gene: TRBV18; D gene: .; CDR3 protein: CASSIGRVRPEQFF; CDR3 DNA: TGTGCCAGCTCGATAGGCAGGGTGAGGCCGGAGCAGTTCTTC
J gene: TRBJ2-1; clone size: .; V gene: TRBV9; D gene: TRBD2; CDR3 protein: CASSVVSAGDYNEQFF; CDR3 DNA: TGTGCCAGCAGCGTAGTGAGTGCGGGGGACTACAATGAGCAGTTCTTC
J gene: TRBJ2-3; clone size: once; V gene: TRBV7-9; D gene: .; CDR3 protein: CASSRQGLPTDTQYF; CDR3 DNA: TGTGCCAGCAGCCGGCAGGGCCTACCCACAGATACGCAGTATTTT
J gene: TRBJ2-7; clone size: few; V gene: TRBV21-1; D gene: .; CDR3 protein: CASSRTSGSYEQYF; CDR3 DNA: TGTGCCAGCAGCAGGACTAGCGGTTCCTACGAGCAGTACTTC
J gene: TRBJ2-6; clone size: .; V gene: TRBV18; D gene: .; CDR3 protein: CASSLGLSGANVLTF; CDR3 DNA: TGTGCCAGCTCGTTAGGACTATCTGGGGCCAACGTCCTGACTTTC
J gene: TRBJ2-6; clone size: once; V gene: TRBV21-1; D gene: .; CDR3 protein: CASSPDISHSGANVLTF; CDR3 DNA: TGTGCCAGCAGCCCCGACATCAGCCACTCTGGGGCCAACGTCCTGACTTTC
J gene: TRBJ2-3; clone size: once; V gene: TRBV4-1; D gene: .; CDR3 protein: CASSPGLQKGTDTQYF; CDR3 DNA: TGCGCCAGCAGCCCCGGGCTTCAAAAGGGGACAGATACGCAGTATTTT
J gene: TRBJ1-2; clone size: few; V gene: TRBV27; D gene: .; CDR3 protein: CASSLSLGYTPGNYGYTF; CDR3 DNA: TGTGCCAGCAGTTTATCCCTCGGCTACACCCCAGGCAACTATGGCTACACCTTC
J gene: TRBJ2-1; clone size: .; V gene: TRBV6-4; D gene: .; CDR3 protein: CASSLAPYNEQFF; CDR3 DNA: TGTGCCAGCAGTCTAGCGCCCTACAATGAGCAGTTCTTC
J gene: TRBJ2-5; clone size: .; V gene: TRBV7-9; D gene: TRBD2; CDR3 protein: CASSRGLAGGETQYF; CDR3 DNA: TGTGCCAGCAGCCGAGGACTAGCGGGAGGAGAGACCCAGTACTTC
J gene: TRBJ1-3; clone size: .; V gene: TRBV11-2; D gene: TRBD1; CDR3 protein: CASSFGQALYSGNTIYF; CDR3 DNA: TGTGCCAGCAGCTTTGGACAGGCGCTTTACTCTGGAAACACCATATATTTT
J gene: TRBJ1-1; clone size: .; V gene: TRBV27; D gene: TRBD1; CDR3 protein: CASSPLAGGTEAFF; CDR3 DNA: TGTGCCAGCAGTCCCTTGGCAGGGGGCACTGAAGCTTTCTTT
J gene: TRBJ2-3; clone size: .; V gene: TRBV11-2; D gene: TRBD2; CDR3 protein: CASSLPAGGYDTQYF; CDR3 DNA: TGTGCCAGCAGCTTACCAGCGGGGGGGTATGATACGCAGTATTTT
J gene: TRBJ2-7; clone size: .; V gene: TRBV5-6; D gene: TRBD2; CDR3 protein: CASSLGLAGGFYEQYF; CDR3 DNA: TGTGCCAGCAGCTTGGGGCTAGCGGGAGGTTTCTACGAGCAGTACTTC
J gene: TRBJ1-1; clone size: .; V gene: TRBV30; D gene: .; CDR3 protein: CAWSGAPNTEAFF; CDR3 DNA: TGTGCCTGGAGTGGGGCACCGAACACTGAAGCTTTCTTT
J gene: TRBJ1-2; clone size: .; V gene: TRBV9; D gene: .; CDR3 protein: CASSVRMGLGGYTF; CDR3 DNA: TGTGCCAGCAGCGTGCGCATGGGCTTAGGCGGCTACACCTTC
J gene: TRBJ2-1; clone size: once; V gene: TRBV4-1; D gene: .; CDR3 protein: CASSQAPSSEQFF; CDR3 DNA: TGCGCCAGCAGCCAAGCCCCCTCCAGTGAGCAGTTCTTC